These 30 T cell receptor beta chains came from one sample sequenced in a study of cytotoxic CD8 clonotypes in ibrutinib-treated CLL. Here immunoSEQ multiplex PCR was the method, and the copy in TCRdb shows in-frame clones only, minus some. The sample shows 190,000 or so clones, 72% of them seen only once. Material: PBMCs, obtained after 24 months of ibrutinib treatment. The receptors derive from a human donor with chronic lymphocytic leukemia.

CDR3 coding DNA: TGTGCCACCAGCAGACTACCCGGGACAGCCTACGAGCAGTACTTC. It specifies CATSRLPGTAYEQYF. The chain carries TRBV15 and TRBJ2-7; 7 bases fit TRBD1. The germline V gene has CDR1 LNHNV and CDR2 YYDKDF (reference sequence). The CDR3 runs to 15 residues. J was trimmed by 2 bases and V by 2 bases; bases with no gene match: 6.

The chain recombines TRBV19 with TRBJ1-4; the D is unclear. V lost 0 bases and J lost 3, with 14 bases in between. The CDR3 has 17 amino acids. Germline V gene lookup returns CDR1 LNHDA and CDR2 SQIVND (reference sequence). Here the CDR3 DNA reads TGTGCCAGTAGTATAGACCCACCCGGCGGCGCTAATGAAAAACTGTTTTTT. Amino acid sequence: CASSIDPPGGANEKLFF. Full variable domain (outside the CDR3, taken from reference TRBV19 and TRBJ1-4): DGGITQSPKYLFRKEGQNVTLSCEQNLNHDAMYWYRQDPGQGLRLIYYSQIVNDFQKGDIAEGYSVSREKKESFPLTVTSAQKNPTAFYLCASSIDPPGGANEKLFFGSGTQLSVL.

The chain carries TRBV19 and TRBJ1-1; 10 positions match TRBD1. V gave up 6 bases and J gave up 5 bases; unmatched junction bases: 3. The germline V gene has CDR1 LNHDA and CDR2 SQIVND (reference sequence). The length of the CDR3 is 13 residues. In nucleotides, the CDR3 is TGTGCCAGTAGCGGGACAGGGGTTACTGAAGCTTTCTTT. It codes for CASSGTGVTEAFF. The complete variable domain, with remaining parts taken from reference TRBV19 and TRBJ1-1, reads DGGITQSPKYLFRKEGQNVTLSCEQNLNHDAMYWYRQDPGQGLRLIYYSQIVNDFQKGDIAEGYSVSREKKESFPLTVTSAQKNPTAFYLCASSGTGVTEAFFGQGTRLTVV.

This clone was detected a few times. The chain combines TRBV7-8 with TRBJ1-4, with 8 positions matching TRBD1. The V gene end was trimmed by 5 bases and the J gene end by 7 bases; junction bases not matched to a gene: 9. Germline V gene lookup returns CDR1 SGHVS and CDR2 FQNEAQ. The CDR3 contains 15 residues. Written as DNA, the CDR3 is TGTGCCAGCAGCCACGGGGCAGGGGGCTTTGAAAAACTGTTTTTT. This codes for CASSHGAGGFEKLFF.

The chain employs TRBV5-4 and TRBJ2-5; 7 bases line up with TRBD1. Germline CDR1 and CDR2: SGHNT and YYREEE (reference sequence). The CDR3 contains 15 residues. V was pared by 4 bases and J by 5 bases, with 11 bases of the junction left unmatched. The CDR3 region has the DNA TGTGCCAGCAGCGAAGGACAGGCAACTTCGGAGACCCAGTACTTC. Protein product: CASSEGQATSETQYF.

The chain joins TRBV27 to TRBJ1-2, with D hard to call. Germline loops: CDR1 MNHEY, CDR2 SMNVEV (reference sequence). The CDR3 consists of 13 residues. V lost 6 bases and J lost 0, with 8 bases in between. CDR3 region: CASSHRANYGYTF. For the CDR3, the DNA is TGTGCCAGCAGCCACAGAGCTAACTATGGCTACACCTTC.

DNA of the CDR3: TGTGCCAGCACCCAGTACATGACACAGGATACGCAGTATTTT. Its translation: CASTQYMTQDTQYF. The V gene is TRBV2, the J gene TRBJ2-3; D is ambiguous. The CDR3 sequence is 14 residues long. Germline lookup yields CDR1 SNHLY and CDR2 FYNNEI. Trimming cost V 7 bases and J 6 bases, with 17 bases left between them.

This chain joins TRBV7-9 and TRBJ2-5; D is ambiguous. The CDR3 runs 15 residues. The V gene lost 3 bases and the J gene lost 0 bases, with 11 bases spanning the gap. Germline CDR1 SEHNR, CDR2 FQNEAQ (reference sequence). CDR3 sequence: CASSLPRMYQETQYF. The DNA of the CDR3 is TGTGCCAGCAGCTTGCCCAGAATGTACCAAGAGACCCAGTACTTC.

The CDR3 bases are TGTGCCAGCTCAGAGACTGGGGGGACTGAAGCTTTCTTT. It codes for CASSETGGTEAFF. V is TRBV18 and J is TRBJ1-1, with D maybe TRBD1 (5 bases). Trimming left V 5 bases short and J 5 bases short, with 12 bases between. CDR1 KGHSH and CDR2 LQKENI come from the germline V gene. The CDR3 sequence is 13 residues long.

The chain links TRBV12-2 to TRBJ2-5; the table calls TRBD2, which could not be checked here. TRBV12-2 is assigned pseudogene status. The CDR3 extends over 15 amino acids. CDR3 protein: CASRISSGKSETQYF. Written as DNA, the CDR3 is TGTGCAAGTCGCATATCTAGCGGGAAAAGTGAGACCCAGTACTTC.

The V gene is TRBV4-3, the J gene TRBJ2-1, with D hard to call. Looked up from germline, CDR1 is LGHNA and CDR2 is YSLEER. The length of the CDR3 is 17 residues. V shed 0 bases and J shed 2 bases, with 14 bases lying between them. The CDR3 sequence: CASSQEPPGSAYNEQFF. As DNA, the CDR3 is TGCGCCAGCAGCCAAGAACCCCCGGGCAGTGCCTACAATGAGCAGTTCTTC.

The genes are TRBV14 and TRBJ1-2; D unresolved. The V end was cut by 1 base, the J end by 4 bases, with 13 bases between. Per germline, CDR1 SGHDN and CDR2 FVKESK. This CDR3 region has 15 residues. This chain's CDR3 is CASSQVRSRAYGYTF. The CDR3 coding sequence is TGTGCCAGCAGCCAAGTAAGATCTAGAGCCTATGGCTACACCTTC.

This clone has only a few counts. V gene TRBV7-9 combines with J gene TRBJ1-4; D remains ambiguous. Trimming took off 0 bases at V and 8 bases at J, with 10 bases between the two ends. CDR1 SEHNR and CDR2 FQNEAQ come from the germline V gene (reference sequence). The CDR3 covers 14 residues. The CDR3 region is CASSLAWDREKLFF. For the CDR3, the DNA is TGTGCCAGCAGCTTAGCGTGGGATCGGGAAAAACTGTTTTTT.

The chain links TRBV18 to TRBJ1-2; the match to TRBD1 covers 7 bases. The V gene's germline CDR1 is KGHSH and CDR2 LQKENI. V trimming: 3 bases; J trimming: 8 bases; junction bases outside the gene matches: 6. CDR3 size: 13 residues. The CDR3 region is CASSPGGGEGYTF. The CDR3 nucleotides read TGTGCCAGCTCACCTGGAGGGGGCGAAGGCTACACCTTC.

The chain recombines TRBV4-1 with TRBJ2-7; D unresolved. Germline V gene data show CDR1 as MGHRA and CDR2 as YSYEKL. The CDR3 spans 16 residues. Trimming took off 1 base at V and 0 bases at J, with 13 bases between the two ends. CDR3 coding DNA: TGCGCCAGCAGCCAAGTTCTAGGGTACAGCTCCTACGAGCAGTACTTC. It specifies CASSQVLGYSSYEQYF.

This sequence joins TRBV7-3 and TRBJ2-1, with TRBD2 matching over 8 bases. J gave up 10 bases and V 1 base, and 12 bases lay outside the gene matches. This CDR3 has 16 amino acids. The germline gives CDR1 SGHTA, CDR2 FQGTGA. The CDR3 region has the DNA TGTGCCAGCAGCTTAAACCCGGGAGGGATAGTGGCGGAGCAGTTCTTC. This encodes CASSLNPGGIVAEQFF.

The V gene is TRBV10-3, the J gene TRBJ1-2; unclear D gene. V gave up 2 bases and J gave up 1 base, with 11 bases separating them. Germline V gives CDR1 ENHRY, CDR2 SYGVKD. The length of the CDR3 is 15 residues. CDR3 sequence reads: CAISERGADNYGYTF. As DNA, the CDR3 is TGTGCCATCAGTGAGAGAGGTGCCGATAACTATGGCTACACCTTC.

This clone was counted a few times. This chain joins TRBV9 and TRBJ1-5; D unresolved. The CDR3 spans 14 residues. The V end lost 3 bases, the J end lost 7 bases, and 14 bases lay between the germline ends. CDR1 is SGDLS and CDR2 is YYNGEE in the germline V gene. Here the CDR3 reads CASSARTVGQPQHF. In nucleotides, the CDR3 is TGTGCCAGCAGCGCCCGTACCGTGGGACAGCCCCAGCATTTT.

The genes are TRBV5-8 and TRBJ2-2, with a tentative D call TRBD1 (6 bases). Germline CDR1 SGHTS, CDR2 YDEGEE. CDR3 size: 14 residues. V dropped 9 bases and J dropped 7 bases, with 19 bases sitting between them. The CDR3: CATSVTGLFGELFF. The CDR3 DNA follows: TGTGCCACCAGTGTGACAGGTCTGTTCGGGGAGCTGTTTTTT.

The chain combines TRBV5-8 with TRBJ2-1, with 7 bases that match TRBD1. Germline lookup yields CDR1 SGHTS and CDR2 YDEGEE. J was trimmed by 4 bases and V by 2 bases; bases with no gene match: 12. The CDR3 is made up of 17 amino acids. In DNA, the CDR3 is TGTGCCAGCAGCTTAAGGTTGACAGGGCGAAATTACAATGAGCAGTTCTTC. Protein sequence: CASSLRLTGRNYNEQFF.

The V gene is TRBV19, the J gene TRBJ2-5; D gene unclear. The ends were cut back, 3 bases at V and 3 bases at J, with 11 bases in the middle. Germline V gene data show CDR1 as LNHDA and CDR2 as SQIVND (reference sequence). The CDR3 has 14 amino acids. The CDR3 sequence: CASSIGAYKETQYF. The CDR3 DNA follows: TGTGCCAGTAGTATTGGTGCCTACAAAGAGACCCAGTACTTC.

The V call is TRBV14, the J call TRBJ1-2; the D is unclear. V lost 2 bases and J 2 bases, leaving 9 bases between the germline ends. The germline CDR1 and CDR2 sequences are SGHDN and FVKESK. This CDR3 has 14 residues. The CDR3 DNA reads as TGTGCCAGCAGCCAATCAGCGGTGAACTATGGCTACACCTTC. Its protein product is CASSQSAVNYGYTF.

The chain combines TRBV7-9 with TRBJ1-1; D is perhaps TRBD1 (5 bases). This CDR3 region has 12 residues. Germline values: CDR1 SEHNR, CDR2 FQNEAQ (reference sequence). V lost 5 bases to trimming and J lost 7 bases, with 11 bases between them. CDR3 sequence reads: CASSGRDSEAFF. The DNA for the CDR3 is TGTGCCAGCAGCGGCCGCGACAGTGAAGCTTTCTTT.

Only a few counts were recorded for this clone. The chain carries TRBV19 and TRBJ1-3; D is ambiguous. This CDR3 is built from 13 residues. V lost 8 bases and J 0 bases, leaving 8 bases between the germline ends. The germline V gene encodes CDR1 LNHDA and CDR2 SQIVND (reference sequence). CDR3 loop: CASRQSSGNTIYF. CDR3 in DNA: TGTGCCAGTCGCCAGAGCTCTGGAAACACCATATATTTT.

CDR3 amino acids: CAWYSDRPGTQYF. The CDR3 region has the DNA TGTGCCTGGTACTCCGACAGGCCAGGGACCCAGTACTTC. This chain links TRBV30 with TRBJ2-5; TRBD1 might be the D (6 bases). V lost 5 bases to trimming and J lost 7 bases, with 17 bases between them. Germline CDR1 reads GTSNPN; CDR2 reads SVGIG (reference sequence). The CDR3 length is 13 residues.

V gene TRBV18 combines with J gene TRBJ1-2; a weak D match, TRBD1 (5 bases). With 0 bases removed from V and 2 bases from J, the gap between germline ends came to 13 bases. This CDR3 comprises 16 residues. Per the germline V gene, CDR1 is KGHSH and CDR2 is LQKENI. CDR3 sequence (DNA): TGTGCCAGCTCACCACCGGGGGGAGTAAGGAACTATGGCTACACCTTC. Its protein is CASSPPGGVRNYGYTF.

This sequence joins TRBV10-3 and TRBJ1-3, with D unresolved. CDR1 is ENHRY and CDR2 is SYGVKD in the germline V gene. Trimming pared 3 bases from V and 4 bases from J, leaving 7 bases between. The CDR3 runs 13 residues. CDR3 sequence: CAISDLSGNTIYF. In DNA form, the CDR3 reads TGTGCCATCAGTGATCTATCAGGAAACACCATATATTTT.

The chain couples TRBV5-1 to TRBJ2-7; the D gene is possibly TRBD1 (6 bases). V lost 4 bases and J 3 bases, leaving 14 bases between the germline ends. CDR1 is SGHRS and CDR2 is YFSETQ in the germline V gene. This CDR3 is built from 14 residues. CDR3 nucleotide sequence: TGCGCCAGCAGCCATACAGGGCCCCTCTACGAGCAGTACTTC. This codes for CASSHTGPLYEQYF. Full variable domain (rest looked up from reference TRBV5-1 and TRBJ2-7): KAGVTQTPRYLIKTRGQQVTLSCSPISGHRSVSWYQQTPGQGLQFLFEYFSETQRNKGNFPGRFSGRQFSNSRSEMNVSTLELGDSALYLCASSHTGPLYEQYFGPGTRLTVT.

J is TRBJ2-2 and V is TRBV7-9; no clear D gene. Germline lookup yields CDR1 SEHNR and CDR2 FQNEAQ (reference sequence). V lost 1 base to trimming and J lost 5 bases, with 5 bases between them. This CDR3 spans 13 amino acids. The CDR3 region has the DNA TGTGCCAGCAGCTTAGAGGGAACCGGGGAGCTGTTTTTT. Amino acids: CASSLEGTGELFF.

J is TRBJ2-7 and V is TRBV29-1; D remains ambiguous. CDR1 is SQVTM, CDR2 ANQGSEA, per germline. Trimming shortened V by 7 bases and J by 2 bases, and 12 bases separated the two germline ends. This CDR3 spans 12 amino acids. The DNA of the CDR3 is TGCAGCGCCCGACAATCCACCTACGAGCAGTACTTC. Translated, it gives CSARQSTYEQYF.